The clone carrying this TCR beta chain was seen at least ten times. The antigen is undetermined. This CDR3 spans 15 amino acids. Trimming took 7 bases from V and 0 from J, leaving 13 bases between them. The germline CDR1 and CDR2 sequences are SGDLS and YYNGEE. The entry originates in a study of CD8 T cells in ankylosing spondylitis. Study results and limitations: Seemingly characteristic of ankylosing spondylitis blood was a TCR beta motif consisting of about 8 highly homologous variants.

In TCRdb, the 5' RACE reads were re-called with MiXCR into one record per CDR3 protein. The top ten hold roughly 15% of the sample, which has a few hundred thousand distinct CDR3 sequences, 8% seen once. Sequenced material: blood, either unsorted or a sorted T cell fraction (not recorded which). The rearrangement uses TRBV9 and TRBJ1-4; a weak D match, TRBD1 (5 bases). This clonotype was sampled from a male donor with ankylosing spondylitis. This chain's CDR3 is CASSLRGSTNEKLFF. As DNA, the CDR3 is TGTGCCAGCTCGCTCCGGGGGTCAACTAATGAAAAACTGTTTTTT.